Listed below are T cell receptor beta chains from one sample, sequenced in a study of CD8+ T cells in alopecia areata. Using immunoSEQ multiplex PCR, the repertoire was profiled, and TCRdb retains in-frame clones only, with some absent. The sample has 110,000 or so clones; approximately 59% are singletons. Material: CD8+ T cells sorted from blood. Receptors were obtained from a human donor in good health. Both conserved end residues are part of each CDR3. A D gene is named only where the DNA matches it firmly. Only some rows state a clone size, as once, few, many or a class for expanded clones.

CDR3 DNA | CDR3 protein | J gene | V gene | clone size | D gene
TGCAGCGTCGGGTTATGGGGCCGGGAGCAGTACTTC | CSVGLWGREQYF | TRBJ2-7 | TRBV29-1 | few | .
TGTGCCAGTACAGTAGCGGGGAGCTCCTACGAGCAGTACTTC | CASTVAGSSYEQYF | TRBJ2-7 | TRBV19 | . | TRBD2
TGTGCCAGCAGCCACGGACAGGGGACCTACGAGCAGTACTTC | CASSHGQGTYEQYF | TRBJ2-7 | TRBV5-6 | . | TRBD1
TGCGCCAGCAGCCAAGAGCCGGCGCACACAGATACGCAGTATTTT | CASSQEPAHTDTQYF | TRBJ2-3 | TRBV4-1 | few | .
TGTGCCAGCAGCTTTGGGACAGGGAACACCGGGGAGCTGTTTTTT | CASSFGTGNTGELFF | TRBJ2-2 | TRBV5-6 | . | TRBD1
TGCGCCAGCAGCCAAGCCCCAGGCAACGAGCAGTACTTC | CASSQAPGNEQYF | TRBJ2-7 | TRBV4-1 | . | .
TGTGCCAGCAGCCATATATTGCGGGGGCCAAACAATGAGCAGTTCTTC | CASSHILRGPNNEQFF | TRBJ2-1 | TRBV7-8 | . | .
TGCGCCAGCAGTCAATCGGCAGGGATGAACGAGCAGTACTTC | CASSQSAGMNEQYF | TRBJ2-7 | TRBV23-1 | many | .
TGTGCCAGCAACCAAGCCGGGACAGTTAATGAAAAACTGTTTTTT | CASNQAGTVNEKLFF | TRBJ1-4 | TRBV14 | few | TRBD1
TGTGCCAGCACCCCGTCCGGGGGGGCCTTCAATGAGCAGTTCTTC | CASTPSGGAFNEQFF | TRBJ2-1 | TRBV9 | . | TRBD2
TGTGCCAGCAGTGAAACAGCAGGGGACACTGAAGCTTTCTTT | CASSETAGDTEAFF | TRBJ1-1 | TRBV2 | . | .
TGTGCCAGCAGTGAATTGAAGGACAGCGTCTTT | CASSELKDSVF | TRBJ1-3 | TRBV6-1 | . | .
TGTGCCAGTAGAGCGGGGACGTCCACAGATACGCAGTATTTT | CASRAGTSTDTQYF | TRBJ2-3 | TRBV19 | . | TRBD2
TGTGCCAGCAGTGACCAGGCGACAGATACGCAGTATTTT | CASSDQATDTQYF | TRBJ2-3 | TRBV6-1 | . | .
TGTGCCAGCAGCGTAGATGACAATTTCCGATACGGGGGCTACACCTTC | CASSVDDNFRYGGYTF | TRBJ1-2 | TRBV9 | few | .
TGCAGCGTAGATCGGGGGGCCGGGGAGCTGTTTTTT | CSVDRGAGELFF | TRBJ2-2 | TRBV29-1 | . | TRBD2
TGTGCCAGCAGCCACGGAGGGGAGCTGTTTTTT | CASSHGGELFF | TRBJ2-2 | TRBV6-6 | few | .
TGTGCCACCAGCCGGGACAGGGCTGGCTATAATTCACCCCTCCACTTT | CATSRDRAGYNSPLHF | TRBJ1-6 | TRBV15 | . | TRBD1
TGTGCCAGCAGCTCGGAGCTGGAAGCGGAGACCCAGTACTTC | CASSSELEAETQYF | TRBJ2-5 | TRBV5-6 | . | .
TGTGCCAGCAGCACTCATACTCGCGTATCCTACAATGAGCAGTTCTTC | CASSTHTRVSYNEQFF | TRBJ2-1 | TRBV5-4 | . | .
TGTGCCAGCAGCCCCAGCTACCTCCAAGAGACCCAGTACTTC | CASSPSYLQETQYF | TRBJ2-5 | TRBV7-9 | few | .
TGTGCCTGGGAGCAACAGGGGGCCCAAGGCTACACCTTC | CAWEQQGAQGYTF | TRBJ1-2 | TRBV30 | . | TRBD1
TGTGCCAGCAGCTTAGATGTGACTGAAGCTTTCTTT | CASSLDVTEAFF | TRBJ1-1 | TRBV7-9 | . | .
TGTGCCAGCAGCGGGACTAGCACAACCGGGGAGCTGTTTTTT | CASSGTSTTGELFF | TRBJ2-2 | TRBV9 | . | TRBD2
TGTGCCAGCAGCTCCCACGGCCGGCACGGGTCCCCTAACTATGGCTACACCTTC | CASSSHGRHGSPNYGYTF | TRBJ1-2 | TRBV9 | . | .
TGTGCCAGCAGCCCCGGGACAGAAGATCAACTATACGAGCAGTACTTC | CASSPGTEDQLYEQYF | TRBJ2-7 | TRBV4-2 | . | TRBD1
TGTGCCACCCATACTCCGACAGGCCCGTTAGATGTGCAGTACTTC | CATHTPTGPLDVQYF | TRBJ2-7 | TRBV7-9 | once | .
TGTGCCAGCAGCGTAGCTTGGGGGGCACAAGAGACCCAGTACTTC | CASSVAWGAQETQYF | TRBJ2-5 | TRBV9 | once | .
TGTGCCAGCAGCACACCCGGACAGGGTGTGTACGAGCAGTACTTC | CASSTPGQGVYEQYF | TRBJ2-7 | TRBV5-6 | once | TRBD1
TGCGCCAGCAGCCAGGATCCCTCCCCAGGGCGGCCCCAGCATTTT | CASSQDPSPGRPQHF | TRBJ1-5 | TRBV4-1 | once | .
TGCGCCAGCCCCGGGGGCACTGAAGCTTTCTTT | CASPGGTEAFF | TRBJ1-1 | TRBV5-1 | few | .
TGTGCCAGCAGCTCAAACACGGAGACCCAGTACTTC | CASSSNTETQYF | TRBJ2-5 | TRBV7-9 | . | .
TGTGCCAGCAGCTTAAAGGTTTGGGAGACCCAGTACTTC | CASSLKVWETQYF | TRBJ2-5 | TRBV11-3 | . | .
TGTGCCAGCCATCGCTCTAGCGGGGTGGAGACCCAGTACTTC | CASHRSSGVETQYF | TRBJ2-5 | TRBV6-4 | . | TRBD2
TGCGCCAGCAGCCCAACGGAGGGTTACTATGGCTACACCTTC | CASSPTEGYYGYTF | TRBJ1-2 | TRBV5-1 | . | .
TGTGCCAGCAGCCAAGAGGGGGGCAGCACAGATACGCAGTATTTT | CASSQEGGSTDTQYF | TRBJ2-3 | TRBV4-2 | few | .
TGTGCCAGCAGCTTGGGACTATCCACCGGGGAGCTGTTTTTT | CASSLGLSTGELFF | TRBJ2-2 | TRBV5-4 | . | .
TGTGCCTGGAGGGGACTAGCCCATATGAACACCGGGGAGCTGTTTTTT | CAWRGLAHMNTGELFF | TRBJ2-2 | TRBV30 | . | TRBD2
TGCGCCAGCAGCTTAACAGGGCCGACCGGGGAGACCCAGTACTTC | CASSLTGPTGETQYF | TRBJ2-5 | TRBV5-1 | few | .
TGTGCCTGGAGTGGACAGGGCCTGATGGTCTCGGTCGCGTGGGCCAACGTCCTGACTTTC | CAWSGQGLMVSVAWANVLTF | TRBJ2-6 | TRBV30 | . | TRBD1
TGTGCCAGCAGCTTTCTAGCGCGGGAGACCCAGTACTTC | CASSFLARETQYF | TRBJ2-5 | TRBV13 | . | .
TGTGCCAGCAGCGTACGGGACAGGGAGTCGACTAGCACAGATACGCAGTATTTT | CASSVRDRESTSTDTQYF | TRBJ2-3 | TRBV21-1 | . | .
TGTGCCAGCAGCTTGGTCAGTCAAGAGACCCAGTACTTC | CASSLVSQETQYF | TRBJ2-5 | TRBV7-9 | . | .
TGCAGCGTTGAGTACAGCCTCACAGATACGCAGTATTTT | CSVEYSLTDTQYF | TRBJ2-3 | TRBV29-1 | . | .
TGCGCCAGCAGCTTGGAACAGATTAATTCACCCCTCCACTTT | CASSLEQINSPLHF | TRBJ1-6 | TRBV5-1 | . | .
TGCGCCAGCAGCCAAGATCTAGGCTACGAGCAGTACTTC | CASSQDLGYEQYF | TRBJ2-7 | TRBV4-1 | . | .
TGTGCCAGCAGTTACCGGCAGAGCACCGGGGAGCTGTTTTTT | CASSYRQSTGELFF | TRBJ2-2 | TRBV6-5 | . | .
TGTGCCTGGAGTGGTCCGGACACCGGGGAGCTGTTTTTT | CAWSGPDTGELFF | TRBJ2-2 | TRBV30 | . | .
TGTGCCAGCAGCACCGGGACAGCACAAGAGACCCAGTACTTC | CASSTGTAQETQYF | TRBJ2-5 | TRBV9 | . | TRBD1
TGTGCCAGCAGTAACGGGATTTCGGCCTCCTACGAGCAGTACTTC | CASSNGISASYEQYF | TRBJ2-7 | TRBV7-9 | few | .
TGTGCCAGCAGCCTCTCGGGCTTGAGGAACTATGGCTACACCTTC | CASSLSGLRNYGYTF | TRBJ1-2 | TRBV25-1 | . | .
TGCGCCAGCAGCCTCGGCCAGGGAATGGGGACTGAAGCTTTCTTT | CASSLGQGMGTEAFF | TRBJ1-1 | TRBV5-1 | few | .
TGTGCCAGCAGCTTTCGGCAGGCAACTGAAGCTTTCTTT | CASSFRQATEAFF | TRBJ1-1 | TRBV5-6 | . | .
TGTGCCTGGAAACAGGGGAATGGGTACGAGCAGTACTTC | CAWKQGNGYEQYF | TRBJ2-7 | TRBV30 | few | TRBD1
TGTGCCAGCAGCCCCGGACAGGGGGCAGGTGAAGCTTTCTTT | CASSPGQGAGEAFF | TRBJ1-1 | TRBV4-2 | . | TRBD1
TGTGCCAGCAGTGCCGGACTAGCGGGGGCCCCGCAGTACTTC | CASSAGLAGAPQYF | TRBJ2-7 | TRBV2 | once | TRBD2
TGTGCCTGGAGCCCGGGACAGGGGGCCTACGAGCAGTACTTC | CAWSPGQGAYEQYF | TRBJ2-7 | TRBV30 | . | TRBD1
TGTGCCAGTAGTCTCGGACTCACCGGGGAGCTGTTTTTT | CASSLGLTGELFF | TRBJ2-2 | TRBV19 | . | .
TGTGCCAGCTCACGAGCGCTCGGCACAGGGACAAAGTACTTC | CASSRALGTGTKYF | TRBJ2-5 | TRBV18 | . | .